The clone carrying this T cell receptor beta chain is a singleton in its sample. In the study's own analysis: Reference gene primer amplification in the assay estimated nucleated cell counts. Sequencing used immunoSEQ multiplex PCR; TCRdb keeps in-frame clones, though not all of them. That table is the source of V, J and clone size, and D and trimming were worked out from the DNA. The sample gives around 20,000 clones, about 88% of which show up once; 20% to 30% is in the top ten. This specimen comes from a study of blood T cell repertoires in COVID-19. About the study: COVID-19 samples from acute and convalescent phases originated in the United States, Italy and Spain. Sources were T cells, B-cell-depleted T cells, or PBMCs; the material itself was cDNA or gDNA.

The V end lost 4 bases, the J end lost 7 bases, and 18 bases lay between the germline ends. This CDR3 has 16 amino acids. CDR1 and CDR2 from the germline V gene are SGHRS and YFSETQ. Sequencing was carried out using peripheral blood. This receptor was obtained from a human donor with active COVID-19. The donor label of this sample is uncertain. The gene calls are TRBV5-1 and TRBJ1-6; D gene ambiguous. Here the CDR3 reads CASSPLGGNGNSPLHF. The CDR3 region has the DNA TGCGCCAGCAGCCCACTGGGAGGGAATGGAAATTCACCCCTCCACTTT.